This paragraph covers one T cell receptor beta chain sequence. Its antigen remains unidentified. Trimming cost V 1 base and J 6 bases; bases outside gene matches: 13. The CDR3 has 20 amino acids. The germline V gene has CDR1 SGHRS and CDR2 YFSETQ. Produced via immunoSEQ multiplex PCR; TCRdb's table is partial and in-frame only. The sample consists of some 170,000 clones, around 92% of them appearing once. This sample is part of a study of cytomegalovirus exposure and HLA in healthy donors. Study-level information: The roughly 120 validation repertoires matched the roughly 630 first-cohort repertoires in platform, a later analysis reported. Study results and caveats: Published work reported that the classifier diagnosed cytomegalovirus status with high specificity and sensitivity. Most TCR sequences were rare, but some public TCRs occurred in many donors.

Material: PBMCs. This receptor was obtained from a man aged 18 to 29 in good health and CMV-seropositive. V gene TRBV5-1 combines with J gene TRBJ2-1; 16 bases map to TRBD2. In DNA form, the CDR3 reads TGCGCCAGCAGCTTGTTTTCCGTGGGGACTAGCGGGAGGGCCGCCAATGAGCAGTTCTTC. Its translation is CASSLFSVGTSGRAANEQFF. Combining the CDR3 with reference TRBV5-1 and TRBJ2-1 gives the whole variable domain KAGVTQTPRYLIKTRGQQVTLSCSPISGHRSVSWYQQTPGQGLQFLFEYFSETQRNKGNFPGRFSGRQFSNSRSEMNVSTLELGDSALYLCASSLFSVGTSGRAANEQFFGPGTRLTVL.